Shown below are 22 T cell receptor beta chains from a single sample sequenced in a study of T-cell reconstitution after alpha-beta-depleted transplantation in children. The TCRbeta library incorporated unique molecular identifiers. TCRdb itself ran the PCR reads through MiXCR, one entry per CDR3 protein. The profile shows about 1,000,000 distinct CDR3 sequences, about 26% of them singletons. Here the sequenced sample was PBMCs, mostly from graft donor cells, taken 360 days after TCRalphabeta/CD19-depleted stem cell transplant. These receptor sequences come from a boy younger than two who had a stem cell transplant for SCID, so the T cells may come from the graft donor.

The chain uses TRBV7-2 and TRBJ2-5; 8 bases are a match to TRBD2. Trimming at V came to 1 base and at J to 1 base, leaving 8 bases not matched to a gene. Germline V gives CDR1 SGHTA, CDR2 FQGNSA. This CDR3 is built from 17 residues. The CDR3 region is CASSLVSGGGPQETQYF. The CDR3 nucleotides read TGTGCCAGCAGCTTAGTGTCTGGCGGGGGGCCCCAAGAGACCCAGTACTTC.

The chain combines TRBV30 with TRBJ1-2; 7 nucleotides match TRBD1. V shed 4 bases and J 2 bases; nucleotides not matched to a gene: 10. CDR1 is GTSNPN, CDR2 SVGIG, per germline (reference sequence). This CDR3 is built from 15 residues. The CDR3 sequence: CAWTEGANLNYGYTF. The CDR3, as DNA: TGTGCCTGGACTGAGGGGGCGAACCTAAACTATGGCTACACCTTC.

This chain connects TRBV7-9 to TRBJ2-1; D is uncertain. The CDR3 runs to 9 residues. Germline V CDR1 and CDR2: SEHNR, FQNEAQ (reference sequence). Trimming left V 5 bases short and J 16 bases short, with 9 bases between. Here the CDR3 DNA reads TGTGCCAGCAGCCTTCCGGATTTCTTC. Protein sequence: CASSLPDFF.

This clonotype was picked up a small number of times. This chain links TRBV5-8 with TRBJ2-3, with 13 bases identical to TRBD2. There are 17 residues in the CDR3. The junction had 6 bases not matched to a gene; V was cut back by 4 bases and J by 1 base. In germline, CDR1 is SGHTS, CDR2 YDEGEE. The CDR3 is CASSGPGTSGGTDTQYF. Here the CDR3 DNA reads TGTGCCAGCAGCGGTCCCGGGACTAGCGGGGGCACAGATACGCAGTATTTT.

This clonotype was recorded at least ten times. Here the CDR3 reads CASDGTGDVNEQFF. As DNA, the CDR3 is TGTGCCAGTGATGGGACAGGGGATGTCAATGAGCAGTTCTTC. This chain connects TRBV2 to TRBJ2-1, with 10 bases aligning to TRBD1. Looked up from germline, CDR1 is SNHLY and CDR2 is FYNNEI. CDR3 size: 14 residues. V gave up 9 bases and J gave up 6 bases; unmatched junction bases: 8.

This clonotype showed up just a few times. The chain joins TRBV21-1 to TRBJ2-1; the table's TRBD2 call for D was not verified on the DNA. TRBV21-1 is a recognized pseudogene. The CDR3 consists of 16 residues. CDR3 DNA: TGTGCCAGCAGCAAAGCGGGGGAGTTCAAGCACAATGAGCAGTTCTTC. This gives the protein CASSKAGEFKHNEQFF.

This clonotype was recorded a few times. V is TRBV9 and J is TRBJ2-7, with D hard to call. The germline V gene encodes CDR1 SGDLS and CDR2 YYNGEE. V lost 4 bases and J lost 2, with 10 bases in between. The CDR3 contains 13 residues. This chain's CDR3 is CASSPNRAYEQYF. CDR3 in DNA: TGTGCCAGCAGCCCTAATCGGGCCTACGAGCAGTACTTC.

V usage is TRBV29-1 and J usage is TRBJ2-7; weak D call: TRBD1 (6 bases). CDR3 length equals 13 residues. The germline V and J ends were trimmed by 4 bases and 5 bases, with 15 bases remaining between them. Looked up from germline, CDR1 is SQVTM and CDR2 is ANQGSEA. The CDR3 protein is CSVAPTGTHEQYF. CDR3 in DNA: TGCAGCGTTGCCCCGACAGGAACCCACGAGCAGTACTTC.

This clonotype was observed once. V usage is TRBV5-1 and J usage is TRBJ1-4; D is unclear. CDR1 SGHRS and CDR2 YFSETQ come from the germline V gene. CDR3 size: 15 residues. V lost 0 bases to trimming and J lost 4 bases, with 10 bases between them. Written as DNA, the CDR3 is TGCGCCAGCAGCTTGGAGGTAGCGCTTAATGAAAAACTGTTTTTT. Its translation: CASSLEVALNEKLFF.

The J gene is TRBJ2-2, the V gene TRBV20-1; 9 bases line up with TRBD2. Germline CDR1 is DFQATT and CDR2 is SNEGSKA (reference sequence). V shed 2 bases, J shed 6 bases, and the junction held 4 bases outside the gene matches. The CDR3 sequence is 14 residues long. CDR3 loop: CSARRRGGAGELFF. The CDR3 DNA sequence: TGCAGTGCTAGACGGCGGGGGGGCGCCGGGGAGCTGTTTTTT.

The chain is built from TRBV4-2 and TRBJ2-1; weak D call: TRBD2 (6 bases). Trimming took 4 bases from V and 6 from J, leaving 19 bases between them. The CDR3 is 16 residues long. Germline assignment: CDR1 LGHNA and CDR2 YNFKEQ. The CDR3 reads CASSPSRAGFGNEQFF. In DNA, the CDR3 is TGTGCCAGCAGCCCAAGTAGGGCGGGATTTGGCAATGAGCAGTTCTTC.

This clonotype was seen a few times. Germline is not matched at one junction end, which may reflect a read error. This sequence joins TRBV5-1 and TRBJ1-6; D call uncertain. CDR1 and CDR2 (germline): SGHRS, YFSETQ. The CDR3 is 14 amino acids. CDR3 residues: CASSLGQINSPLHF. In DNA, the CDR3 is TGTGCCAGCAGCTTAGGGCAGATTAATTCACCCCTCCACTTT.

The J gene is TRBJ1-5, the V gene TRBV6-5, with a possible D match to TRBD1 (5 bases). Germline values: CDR1 MNHEY, CDR2 SVGAGI. Trimming removed 8 bases from V and 2 bases from J, with 19 bases in between. The CDR3 totals 16 residues. CDR3 nucleotide sequence: TGTGCCAGCGTTGGACTGGGGGAGATGGGCAATCAGCCCCAGCATTTT. As protein: CASVGLGEMGNQPQHF.

The rearrangement uses TRBV15 and TRBJ2-1; 8 bases are a match to TRBD2. Trimming cost V 2 bases and J 1 base; bases outside gene matches: 16. Germline-derived CDR1 and CDR2 are LNHNV and YYDKDF (reference sequence). The length of the CDR3 is 20 residues. The DNA for the CDR3 is TGTGCCACCAGCAGACCGATTTTCTGGACTAGCAGTGATTCCTACAATGAGCAGTTCTTC. This encodes CATSRPIFWTSSDSYNEQFF.

The chain recombines TRBV12-3 or TRBV12-4 with TRBJ1-1, with D possibly TRBD1 on 5 matching bases. The CDR3 is made up of 14 amino acids. V lost 3 bases and J 1 base, leaving 9 bases between the germline ends. The CDR3 here is CASSFRVRNTEAFF. CDR3 bases: TGTGCCAGCAGTTTCAGGGTTAGGAACACTGAAGCTTTCTTT.

The chain employs TRBV7-8 and TRBJ2-2; 16 positions match TRBD2. J was trimmed by 0 bases and V by 6 bases; bases with no gene match: 4. There are 18 residues in the CDR3. Germline V CDR1 and CDR2: SGHVS, FQNEAQ. CDR3 nucleotide sequence: TGTGCCAGCAGAGGGACTAGCGGGGGGGCATCGAACACCGGGGAGCTGTTTTTT. It codes for CASRGTSGGASNTGELFF.

This chain connects TRBV12-3 or TRBV12-4 to TRBJ2-5; 8 bases are shared with TRBD2. The CDR3 is 13 residues long. J was trimmed by 4 bases and V by 5 bases; bases with no gene match: 3. The CDR3 spells CASSEAGGETQYF. The CDR3, as DNA: TGTGCCAGCAGTGAGGCGGGGGGAGAGACCCAGTACTTC.

A few counts support this clonotype. The CDR3 here is CASSRDRPPDTQYF. The CDR3 nucleotides are TGTGCCAGCAGTAGGGACAGGCCCCCAGATACGCAGTATTTT. The chain has TRBV27 and TRBJ2-3; 8 bases match TRBD1. There are 14 residues in the CDR3. The V and J ends lost 5 bases and 4 bases, in that order; junction bases with no gene match: 5. Germline assignment: CDR1 MNHEY and CDR2 SMNVEV (reference sequence).

The genes are TRBV7-2 and TRBJ2-1; 16 bases are shared with TRBD2. The trim removed 3 bases at V and 10 bases at J, leaving 3 bases unmatched. Germline assignment: CDR1 SGHTA and CDR2 FQGNSA. This CDR3 contains 15 residues. For the CDR3, the DNA is TGTGCCAGCAGCTTGGGACTAGCGGGGGGGCGGGAGCAGTTCTTC. Translating it yields CASSLGLAGGREQFF.

The chain employs TRBV6-5 and TRBJ2-5; 7 positions match TRBD2. The CDR3 totals 15 residues. V trimming: 3 bases; J trimming: 2 bases; junction bases outside the gene matches: 6. Germline V CDR1 and CDR2: MNHEY, SVGAGI. DNA of the CDR3: TGTGCCAGCAGTTATTGGGGACTAAAACAAGAGACCCAGTACTTC. Protein sequence: CASSYWGLKQETQYF.

In this sample, this clonotype turned up a few times. The chain is built from TRBV9 and TRBJ2-2, with D unresolved. The CDR3 spans 15 residues. V shed 0 bases and J shed 1 base, with 7 bases lying between them. The germline gives CDR1 SGDLS, CDR2 YYNGEE. The CDR3 region is CASSVAALNTGELFF. The CDR3 region has the DNA TGTGCCAGCAGCGTAGCGGCTTTGAACACCGGGGAGCTGTTTTTT. Full variable domain (outside the CDR3, taken from reference TRBV9 and TRBJ2-2): DSGVTQTPKHLITATGQRVTLRCSPRSGDLSVYWYQQSLDQGLQFLIQYYNGEERAKGNILERFSAQQFPDLHSELNLSSLELGDSALYFCASSVAALNTGELFFGEGSRLTVL.

This clonotype was detected a few times. The J gene is TRBJ1-1, the V gene TRBV19, with D perhaps TRBD1 (6 bases). The CDR3 length is 16 residues. CDR1 and CDR2 from the germline V gene are LNHDA and SQIVND (reference sequence). Trimming cost V 5 bases and J 1 base, with 17 bases left between them. CDR3 nucleotide sequence: TGTGCCAGTAGTCATCCGGGACACGCTTCGAACACTGAAGCTTTCTTT. Protein sequence: CASSHPGHASNTEAFF.